The 10 T cell receptor beta chains given below trace back to one sample, sequenced in a study of blood T cell repertoires in COVID-19. Here immunoSEQ multiplex PCR was the method, and the copy in TCRdb shows in-frame clones only, minus some. The sample has approximately 500,000 clones, roughly 90% seen once. Sequenced material: PBMCs or T cells enriched from blood (not recorded which). The receptors were gathered from a woman in her forties who had recovered from COVID-19.

This chain connects TRBV10-3 to TRBJ2-2, with D perhaps TRBD1 (5 bases). Germline assignment: CDR1 ENHRY and CDR2 SYGVKD. V was pared by 0 bases and J by 2 bases, with 16 bases between. The CDR3 contains 18 residues. The CDR3 loop reads CAISESGRVTVNTGELFF. The DNA of the CDR3 is TGTGCCATCAGTGAGTCTGGCAGGGTCACGGTCAACACCGGGGAGCTGTTTTTT.

The chain links TRBV11-2 to TRBJ1-1; D is unresolved. CDR3 size: 14 residues. Trimming stripped 2 bases from V and 1 base from J, with 8 bases between. Germline V gives CDR1 SGHAT, CDR2 FQNNGV. CDR3: CASSLTAGNTEAFF. In nucleotides, the CDR3 is TGTGCCAGCAGCTTAACAGCCGGGAACACTGAAGCTTTCTTT.

With respect to this clone: A much bigger clone sits one base away, suggesting this may be a read error. The rearrangement links TRBV7-9 to TRBJ2-7, with 13 bases fitting TRBD2. CDR3 length equals 15 residues. Germline V gene lookup returns CDR1 SEHNR and CDR2 FQNEAQ (reference sequence). V shed 1 base, J shed 4 bases, and the junction held 1 base outside the gene matches. The DNA of the CDR3 is TGTGCCAGCAGCTTAGGGACTAGCGGGAGATACGAGCAGTACTTC. Its protein is CASSLGTSGRYEQYF. Filled out from reference TRBV7-9 and TRBJ2-7, the complete variable domain reads DTGVSQNPRHKITKRGQNVTFRCDPISEHNRLYWYRQTLGQGPEFLTYFQNEAQLEKSRLLSDRFSAERPKGSFSTLEIQRTEQGDSAMYLCASSLGTSGRYEQYFGPGTRLTVT.

This clone is a singleton in its sample. V usage is TRBV15 and J usage is TRBJ2-7; the match to TRBD1 covers 9 bases. The CDR3 runs 19 residues. The J segment lost 4 bases and the V segment lost 5 bases, leaving 21 bases of the junction unmatched. Germline assignment: CDR1 LNHNV and CDR2 YYDKDF (reference sequence). The CDR3 DNA reads as TGTGCCACCAGCCAATCGGGGGCACAGGGGGCTTGGGGTAATTACGAGCAGTACTTC. It translates to CATSQSGAQGAWGNYEQYF.

This chain links TRBV7-9 with TRBJ1-3, with D maybe TRBD1 (5 bases). The ends were cut back, 5 bases at V and 0 bases at J, with 20 bases in the middle. The CDR3 has 18 amino acids. Germline CDR1 is SEHNR and CDR2 is FQNEAQ (reference sequence). This CDR3 reads CASSEHTQGRSSGNTIYF. The CDR3 DNA sequence: TGTGCCAGCAGCGAACACACCCAGGGAAGGAGCTCTGGAAACACCATATATTTT.

V usage is TRBV10-3 and J usage is TRBJ1-1, with no clear D. Germline values: CDR1 ENHRY, CDR2 SYGVKD. The CDR3 runs to 17 residues. Trimming removed 0 bases at V and 4 bases at J, with 18 bases between. For the CDR3, the DNA is TGTGCCATCAGTGAGTCGAAAGTAACTCGGGTCGTCACTGAAGCTTTCTTT. Translation: CAISESKVTRVVTEAFF.

V is TRBV9 and J is TRBJ1-6; 9 nucleotides agree with TRBD1. This CDR3 spans 19 amino acids. Germline trimming cut 0 bases from V and 6 bases from J; bases unmatched to any gene: 13. CDR1 SGDLS and CDR2 YYNGEE come from the germline V gene. CDR3 nucleotide sequence: TGTGCCAGCAGCGTAGAGGATGCATGGGGGGACAGGGTTAATTCACCCCTCCACTTT. Protein sequence: CASSVEDAWGDRVNSPLHF.

This chain connects TRBV29-1 to TRBJ2-6; tentatively, D is TRBD1 (6 bases). V lost 6 bases and J 3 bases, leaving 12 bases between the germline ends. The CDR3 covers 14 residues. From germline, CDR1 is SQVTM and CDR2 ANQGSEA. The CDR3 DNA reads TGCAGCGTGTCGCAGGGGCTTGGGGCCAACGTCCTGACTTTC. The encoded protein is CSVSQGLGANVLTF.

This chain uses TRBV5-4 with TRBJ1-3, with D possibly matching TRBD1 (6 bases). The CDR3 is 15 residues long. Looked up from germline, CDR1 is SGHNT and CDR2 is YYREEE (reference sequence). The V end was cut by 4 bases, the J end by 0 bases, with 11 bases between. The CDR3 reads CASSLDRLSGNTIYF. For the CDR3, the DNA is TGTGCCAGCAGCCTCGACAGGCTCTCTGGAAACACCATATATTTT.

The V call is TRBV24-1, the J call TRBJ2-1, with 7 bases identical to TRBD1. In germline, CDR1 is KGHDR, CDR2 SFDVKD. The V and J ends lost 3 bases and 9 bases, in that order; junction bases with no gene match: 10. The CDR3 is made up of 15 amino acids. Written as DNA, the CDR3 is TGTGCCACCAGTGATCCTGTAACAGGGGACACTGAGCAGTTCTTC. Its translation is CATSDPVTGDTEQFF.